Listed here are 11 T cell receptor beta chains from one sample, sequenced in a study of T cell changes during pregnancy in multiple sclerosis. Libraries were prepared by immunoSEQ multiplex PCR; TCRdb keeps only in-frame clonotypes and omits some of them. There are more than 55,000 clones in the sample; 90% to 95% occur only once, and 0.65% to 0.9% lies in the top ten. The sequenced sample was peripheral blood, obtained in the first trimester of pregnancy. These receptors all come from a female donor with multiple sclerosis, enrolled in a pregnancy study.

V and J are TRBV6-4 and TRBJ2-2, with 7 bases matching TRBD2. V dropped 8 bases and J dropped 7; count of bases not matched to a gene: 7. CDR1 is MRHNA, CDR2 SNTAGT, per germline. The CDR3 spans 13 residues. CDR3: CASSGLQSGELFF. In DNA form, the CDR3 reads TGTGCCAGCTCGGGACTACAGAGCGGGGAGCTGTTTTTT.

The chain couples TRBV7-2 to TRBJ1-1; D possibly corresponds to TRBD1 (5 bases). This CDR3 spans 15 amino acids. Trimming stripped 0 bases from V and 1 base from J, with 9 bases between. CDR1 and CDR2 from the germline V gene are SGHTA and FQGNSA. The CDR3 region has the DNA TGTGCCAGCAGCTTAGCCCAGACAGCGAACACTGAAGCTTTCTTT. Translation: CASSLAQTANTEAFF.

The CDR3 coding sequence is TGTGCCACTTTCATGGGAGCCGATACGCAGTATTTT. Its translation is CATFMGADTQYF. This chain joins TRBV6-5 and TRBJ2-3; D perhaps matches TRBD2 (5 bases). The CDR3 loop spans 12 amino acids. Looked up from germline, CDR1 is MNHEY and CDR2 is SVGAGI. Trimming pared 10 bases from V and 6 bases from J, leaving 14 bases between.

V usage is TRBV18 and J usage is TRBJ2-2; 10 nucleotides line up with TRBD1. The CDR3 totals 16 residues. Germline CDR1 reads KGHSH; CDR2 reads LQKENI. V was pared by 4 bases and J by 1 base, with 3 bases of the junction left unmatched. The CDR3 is CASSRGQGGNTGELFF. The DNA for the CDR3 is TGTGCCAGCTCACGAGGACAGGGGGGGAACACCGGGGAGCTGTTTTTT. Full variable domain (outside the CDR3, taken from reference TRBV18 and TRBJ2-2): NAGVMQNPRHLVRRRGQEARLRCSPMKGHSHVYWYRQLPEEGLKFMVYLQKENIIDESGMPKERFSAEFPKEGPSILRIQQVVRGDSAAYFCASSRGQGGNTGELFFGEGSRLTVL.

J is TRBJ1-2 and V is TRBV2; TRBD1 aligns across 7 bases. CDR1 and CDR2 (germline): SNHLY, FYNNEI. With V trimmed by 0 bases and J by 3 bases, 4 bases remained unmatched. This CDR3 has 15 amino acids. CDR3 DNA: TGTGCCAGCAGTGAAGCTAGGGGGCATTACTATGGCTACACCTTC. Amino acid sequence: CASSEARGHYYGYTF.

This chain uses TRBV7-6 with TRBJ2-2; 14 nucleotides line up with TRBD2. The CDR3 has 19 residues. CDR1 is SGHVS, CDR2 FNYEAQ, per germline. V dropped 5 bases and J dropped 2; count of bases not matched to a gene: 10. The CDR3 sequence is CASSPRMGLAGDNTGELFF. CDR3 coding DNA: TGTGCCAGCAGCCCTCGGATGGGACTAGCGGGGGACAACACCGGGGAGCTGTTTTTT.

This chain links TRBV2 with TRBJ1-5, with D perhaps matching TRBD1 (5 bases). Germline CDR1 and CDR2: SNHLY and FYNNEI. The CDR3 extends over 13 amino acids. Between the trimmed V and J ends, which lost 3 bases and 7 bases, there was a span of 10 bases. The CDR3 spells CASSDRVSQPQHF. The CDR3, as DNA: TGTGCCAGCAGTGACAGGGTCTCGCAGCCCCAGCATTTT.

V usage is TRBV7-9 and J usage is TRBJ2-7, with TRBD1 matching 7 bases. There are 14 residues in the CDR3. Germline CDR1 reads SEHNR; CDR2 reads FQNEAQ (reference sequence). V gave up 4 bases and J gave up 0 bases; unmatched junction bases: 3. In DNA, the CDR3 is TGTGCCAGCAGCTACAGGGGCGGCTCCTACGAGCAGTACTTC. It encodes CASSYRGGSYEQYF.

CDR3 in DNA: TGTGCCAGTAGTATCCAGGGGCTTTCCTACGAGCAGTACTTC. Amino acid sequence: CASSIQGLSYEQYF. The chain links TRBV19 to TRBJ2-7, with a tentative D call TRBD1 (6 bases). CDR1 and CDR2 (germline): LNHDA, SQIVND (reference sequence). Trimming stripped 3 bases from V and 1 base from J, with 10 bases between. CDR3 length: 14 residues. Together with reference TRBV19 and TRBJ2-7, the CDR3 gives the full variable domain: DGGITQSPKYLFRKEGQNVTLSCEQNLNHDAMYWYRQDPGQGLRLIYYSQIVNDFQKGDIAEGYSVSREKKESFPLTVTSAQKNPTAFYLCASSIQGLSYEQYFGPGTRLTVT.

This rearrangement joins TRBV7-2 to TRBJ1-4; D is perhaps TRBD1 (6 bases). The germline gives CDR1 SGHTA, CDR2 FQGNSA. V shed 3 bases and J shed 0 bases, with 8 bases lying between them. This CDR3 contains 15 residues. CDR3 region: CASSLDSSTNEKLFF. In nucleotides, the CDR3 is TGTGCCAGCAGCTTGGACAGTTCAACTAATGAAAAACTGTTTTTT. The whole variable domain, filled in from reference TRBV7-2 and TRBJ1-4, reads GAGVSQSPSNKVTEKGKDVELRCDPISGHTALYWYRQSLGQGLEFLIYFQGNSAPDKSGLPSDRFSAERTGGSVSTLTIQRTQQEDSAVYLCASSLDSSTNEKLFFGSGTQLSVL.

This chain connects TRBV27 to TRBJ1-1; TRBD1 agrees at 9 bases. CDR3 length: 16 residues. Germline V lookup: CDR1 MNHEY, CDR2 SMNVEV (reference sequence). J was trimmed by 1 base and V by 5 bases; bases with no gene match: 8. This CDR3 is CASSALTGGGNTEAFF. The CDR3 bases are TGTGCCAGCAGTGCTTTGACAGGGGGAGGGAACACTGAAGCTTTCTTT.